The rows below give T cell receptor beta chains drawn from one sample of a study of shared clonotypes between healthy human individuals. This table comes from immunoSEQ multiplex PCR, and its TCRdb copy is limited to in-frame clones, with some not included. The sample lists about 470,000 clones; 70% to 80% were seen once. The specimen sequenced was PBMCs. These receptors originate from a woman in her thirties or forties in good health. Some clones in this sample may be carry-over from other donors' samples. Each CDR3 is given with its conserved first and last residue. A D gene is named only where the DNA matches it firmly. Not all rows give a size; the values are once, few, many and, for expanded clones, a class.

clone size,J gene,D gene,V gene,CDR3 length,CDR3 protein
.,TRBJ1-6,.,TRBV4-2,14,CASSQGGGQSPLHF
many,TRBJ1-1,TRBD1,TRBV2,14,CASSVGTVNTEAFF
.,TRBJ2-7,TRBD2,TRBV2,15,CASRLTGTSYGEQYF
.,TRBJ2-3,TRBD1,TRBV6-4,14,CASSGTGGVDTQYF
.,TRBJ2-7,TRBD2,TRBV29-1,12,CSVSSGSSEQYF
.,TRBJ2-1,TRBD2,TRBV7-9,15,CASGGLAGPYNEQFF
.,TRBJ2-7,TRBD2,TRBV7-9,15,CASSPSGSGRNEQYF
.,TRBJ1-3,.,TRBV18,16,CASSHPWTASGNTIYF
.,TRBJ1-1,.,TRBV19,14,CASSTGALGNEAFF
.,TRBJ1-1,.,TRBV9,13,CASSVGQATEAFF
.,TRBJ1-1,TRBD1,TRBV25-1,14,CASSDPGTGEEAFF
.,TRBJ2-6,.,TRBV5-1,14,CASSSTSGANVLTF
once,TRBJ2-6,TRBD1,TRBV27,15,CASRDRGPGANVLTF
.,TRBJ1-1,.,TRBV28,13,CASRDRLNTEAFF
.,TRBJ1-5,.,TRBV19,15,CASNLAVGSNQPQHF
.,TRBJ2-7,.,TRBV27,11,CAVRGRYEQYF
once,TRBJ2-5,TRBD1,TRBV7-3,15,CASSAAGGGGETQYF